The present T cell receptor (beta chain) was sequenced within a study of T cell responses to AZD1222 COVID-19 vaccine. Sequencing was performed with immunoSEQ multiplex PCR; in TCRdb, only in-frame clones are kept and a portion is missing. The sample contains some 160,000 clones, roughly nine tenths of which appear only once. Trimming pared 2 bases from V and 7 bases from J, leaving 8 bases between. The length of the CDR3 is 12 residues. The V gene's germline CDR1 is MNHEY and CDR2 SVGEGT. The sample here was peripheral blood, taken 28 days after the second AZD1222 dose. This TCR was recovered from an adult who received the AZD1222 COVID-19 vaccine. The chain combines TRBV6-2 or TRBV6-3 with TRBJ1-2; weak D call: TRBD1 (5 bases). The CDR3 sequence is CASSYRGAGYTF. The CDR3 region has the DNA TGTGCCAGCAGTTACCGAGGGGCTGGCTACACCTTC.